Shown below are 2 T cell receptor beta chains from a single sample sequenced in a study of T-cell memory formation after mild COVID-19. TCRdb re-called the 5' RACE reads through MiXCR, storing one row per CDR3 protein. The table lists hundreds of thousands of distinct CDR3 sequences, about 20% of them singletons. The material sequenced was PBMCs or a T cell subset sorted from them (not recorded which). The source is an adult woman who had mild COVID-19 (a few samples of this study predate the infection). Cell type and time point are not known.

There are a few counts of this clonotype. The V gene is TRBV15, the J gene TRBJ2-7; a possible D gene is TRBD2 (6 bases). CDR3 size: 16 residues. Trimming removed 0 bases at V and 7 bases at J, with 19 bases between. The germline V gene has CDR1 LNHNV and CDR2 YYDKDF (reference sequence). The CDR3 bases are TGTGCCACCAGCAGAGACCAACCGGGGGATGGAGAGGAGCAGTACTTC. Translation: CATSRDQPGDGEEQYF. Full variable domain (missing parts from reference TRBV15 and TRBJ2-7): DAMVIQNPRYQVTQFGKPVTLSCSQTLNHNVMYWYQQKSSQAPKLLFHYYDKDFNNEADTPDNFQSRRPNTSFCFLDIRSPGLGDTAMYLCATSRDQPGDGEEQYFGPGTRLTVT.

This clonotype occurred many times. The rearrangement uses TRBV3-1 and TRBJ2-5; D not certain. V gave up 1 base and J gave up 2 bases, with 14 bases separating them. This CDR3 is 16 amino acids long. Germline V gives CDR1 LGHDT, CDR2 YNNKEL (reference sequence). CDR3 loop: CASSQGMALRQETQYF. The CDR3 DNA reads as TGTGCCAGCAGCCAAGGGATGGCGCTCCGACAAGAGACCCAGTACTTC.